A selection of T cell receptor beta chains follows, all from one sample in a study of T cell responses to AZD1222 COVID-19 vaccine. Some clones are missing from TCRdb's copy, which holds only in-frame ones; the method was immunoSEQ multiplex PCR. The sample has about 78,000 clones; approximately 88% are singletons. Sequencing was performed on peripheral blood, taken on day 0 of MenACWY control vaccination. The receptors here all came from an adult in good health. Each CDR3 is given without its conserved first and last residue. Fields, in order: V gene, D gene, CDR3 protein. A D gene is named only where the DNA matches it firmly.

V gene: TRBV18
D gene: .
CDR3 protein: ASSPTGNPADTQY

V gene: TRBV2
D gene: TRBD1
CDR3 protein: ASRGQALGNEKLF

V gene: TRBV23-1
D gene: TRBD1
CDR3 protein: ASSPPRTGEEPFEKLF

V gene: TRBV11-3
D gene: .
CDR3 protein: ASSLAGNTSPLH

V gene: TRBV28
D gene: TRBD1
CDR3 protein: ASSPGDRGISPLH

V gene: TRBV9
D gene: .
CDR3 protein: ASSPELVRNEQF

V gene: TRBV7-8
D gene: .
CDR3 protein: ASSLGASNQPQH

V gene: TRBV6-2/TRBV6-3
D gene: .
CDR3 protein: ASSYSTSDRLRANVLT

V gene: TRBV19
D gene: TRBD1
CDR3 protein: ASSLSRGTGGRGYT

V gene: TRBV4-3
D gene: .
CDR3 protein: ASSQELGDSNQPQH

V gene: TRBV19
D gene: .
CDR3 protein: ASSIVEGAGELF

V gene: TRBV13
D gene: .
CDR3 protein: ASSFEIGGATYNEQF

V gene: TRBV11-1
D gene: .
CDR3 protein: ASSLMAGNEQY

V gene: TRBV4-3
D gene: .
CDR3 protein: ASSQAQTAANYGYT

V gene: TRBV12-3/TRBV12-4
D gene: .
CDR3 protein: ASSFRMDGELF

V gene: TRBV11-2
D gene: TRBD2
CDR3 protein: ASSLGLAGGRETQY

V gene: TRBV18
D gene: .
CDR3 protein: ASSPLSGAEQY

V gene: TRBV6-5
D gene: .
CDR3 protein: ASSYGVYNEQF

V gene: TRBV6-4
D gene: .
CDR3 protein: ASSDSFGVGTGELF